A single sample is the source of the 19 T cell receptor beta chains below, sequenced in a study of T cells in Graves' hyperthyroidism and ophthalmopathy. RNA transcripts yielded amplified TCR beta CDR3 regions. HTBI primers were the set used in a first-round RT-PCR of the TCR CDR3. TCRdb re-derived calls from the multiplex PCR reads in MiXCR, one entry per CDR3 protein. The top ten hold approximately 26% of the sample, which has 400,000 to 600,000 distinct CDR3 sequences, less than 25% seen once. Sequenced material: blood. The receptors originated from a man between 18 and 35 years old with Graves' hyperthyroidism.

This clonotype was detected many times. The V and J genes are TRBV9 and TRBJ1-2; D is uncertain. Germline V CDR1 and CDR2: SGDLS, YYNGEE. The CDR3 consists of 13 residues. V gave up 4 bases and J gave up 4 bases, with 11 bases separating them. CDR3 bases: TGTGCCAGCAGCCCCTGGGAAGGCTATGGCTACACCTTC. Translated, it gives CASSPWEGYGYTF.

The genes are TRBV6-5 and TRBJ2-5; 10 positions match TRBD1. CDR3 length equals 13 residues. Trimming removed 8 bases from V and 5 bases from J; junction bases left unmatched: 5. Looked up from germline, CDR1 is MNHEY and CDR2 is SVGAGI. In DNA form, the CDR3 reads TGTGCCAGCTCGGGGGGACAGGGGGAGACCCAGTACTTC. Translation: CASSGGQGETQYF.

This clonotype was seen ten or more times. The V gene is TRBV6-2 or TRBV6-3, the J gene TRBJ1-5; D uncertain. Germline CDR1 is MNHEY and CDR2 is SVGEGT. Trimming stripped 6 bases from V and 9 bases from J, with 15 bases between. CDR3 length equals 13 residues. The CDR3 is CASSLDSAGPQHF. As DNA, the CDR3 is TGTGCCAGCAGCCTCGATTCCGCGGGGCCCCAGCATTTT.

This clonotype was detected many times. The CDR3 here is CASRHTRRGLAGVAEQYF. CDR3 bases: TGTGCCAGCAGGCACACAAGACGGGGACTAGCGGGGGTGGCCGAGCAGTACTTC. This chain uses TRBV12-3 or TRBV12-4 with TRBJ2-7, with TRBD2 matching over 14 bases. This CDR3 region has 18 residues. The V gene end was trimmed by 6 bases and the J gene end by 6 bases; junction bases not matched to a gene: 16.

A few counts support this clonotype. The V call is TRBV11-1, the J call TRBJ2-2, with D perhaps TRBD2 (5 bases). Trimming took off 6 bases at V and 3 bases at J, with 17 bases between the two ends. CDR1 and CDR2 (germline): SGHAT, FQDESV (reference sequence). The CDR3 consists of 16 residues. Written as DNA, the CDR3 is TGTGCCAGCAGTCACCCCCTTGGAGGCGACACCGGGGAGCTGTTTTTT. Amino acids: CASSHPLGGDTGELFF.

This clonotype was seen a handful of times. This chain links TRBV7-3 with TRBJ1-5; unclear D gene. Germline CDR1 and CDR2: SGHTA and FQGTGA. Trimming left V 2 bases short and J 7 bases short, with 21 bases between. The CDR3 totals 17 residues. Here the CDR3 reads CASSLVATSPLGQPQHF. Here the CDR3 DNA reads TGTGCCAGCAGCTTAGTCGCGACATCTCCCCTGGGGCAGCCCCAGCATTTT.

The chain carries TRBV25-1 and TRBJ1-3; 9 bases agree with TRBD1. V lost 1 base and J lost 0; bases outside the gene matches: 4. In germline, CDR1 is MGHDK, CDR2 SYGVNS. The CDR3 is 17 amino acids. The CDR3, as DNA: TGTGCCAGCAGTGAATGGGGGACAGGGAACTCTGGAAACACCATATATTTT. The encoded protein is CASSEWGTGNSGNTIYF.

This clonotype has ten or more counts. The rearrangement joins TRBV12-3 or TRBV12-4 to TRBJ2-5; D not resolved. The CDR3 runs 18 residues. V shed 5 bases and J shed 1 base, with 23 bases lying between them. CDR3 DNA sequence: TGTGCCAGCAGTCCTCATGGCTGGAGTACCGCCGCCCAAGAGACCCAGTACTTC. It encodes CASSPHGWSTAAQETQYF.

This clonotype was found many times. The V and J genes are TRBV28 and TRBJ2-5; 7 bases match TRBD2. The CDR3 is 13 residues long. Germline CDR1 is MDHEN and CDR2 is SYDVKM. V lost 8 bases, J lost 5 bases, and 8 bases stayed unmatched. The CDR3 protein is CASCSGGVETQYF. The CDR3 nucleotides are TGTGCCAGCTGCTCTGGGGGGGTGGAGACCCAGTACTTC.

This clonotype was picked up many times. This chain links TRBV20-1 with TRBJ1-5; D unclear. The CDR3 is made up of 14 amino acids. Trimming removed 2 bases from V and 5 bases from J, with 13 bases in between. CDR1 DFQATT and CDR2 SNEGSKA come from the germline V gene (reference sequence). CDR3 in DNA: TGCAGTGCTAGAAGACATGGCAACTATCAGCCCCAGCATTTT. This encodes CSARRHGNYQPQHF.

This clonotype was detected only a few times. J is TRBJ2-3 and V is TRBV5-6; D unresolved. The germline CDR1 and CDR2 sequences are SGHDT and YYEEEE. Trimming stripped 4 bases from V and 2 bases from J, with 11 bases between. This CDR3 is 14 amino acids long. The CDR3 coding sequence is TGTGCCAGCAGCGTTGGGCAGAACACAGATACGCAGTATTTT. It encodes CASSVGQNTDTQYF.

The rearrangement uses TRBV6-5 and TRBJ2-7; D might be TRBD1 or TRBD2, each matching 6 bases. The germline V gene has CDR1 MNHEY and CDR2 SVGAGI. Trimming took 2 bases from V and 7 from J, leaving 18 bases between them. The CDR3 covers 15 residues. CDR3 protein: CASSYLRTVAGEQYF. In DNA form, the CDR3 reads TGTGCCAGCAGTTACCTCAGGACAGTGGCGGGGGAGCAGTACTTC.

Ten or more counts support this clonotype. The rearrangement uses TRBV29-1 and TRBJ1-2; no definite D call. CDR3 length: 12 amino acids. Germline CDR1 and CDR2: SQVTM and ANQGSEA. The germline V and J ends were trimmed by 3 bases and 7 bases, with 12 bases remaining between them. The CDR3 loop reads CSVDRVVGGYTF. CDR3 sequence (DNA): TGCAGCGTTGATCGGGTCGTCGGTGGCTACACCTTC.

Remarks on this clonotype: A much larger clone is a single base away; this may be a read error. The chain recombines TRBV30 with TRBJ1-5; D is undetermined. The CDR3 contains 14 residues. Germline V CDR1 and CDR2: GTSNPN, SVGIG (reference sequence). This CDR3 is CAWSVPNENQPQQF. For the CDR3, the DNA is TGTGCCTGGAGTGTACCAAACGAGAATCAGCCCCAGCAGTTT.

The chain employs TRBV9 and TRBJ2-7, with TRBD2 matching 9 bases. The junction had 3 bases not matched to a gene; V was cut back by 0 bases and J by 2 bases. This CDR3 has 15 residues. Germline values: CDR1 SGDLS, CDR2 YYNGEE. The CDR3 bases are TGTGCCAGCAGCGTAGAGGCGGGAGGGGCCTACGAGCAGTACTTC. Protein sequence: CASSVEAGGAYEQYF.

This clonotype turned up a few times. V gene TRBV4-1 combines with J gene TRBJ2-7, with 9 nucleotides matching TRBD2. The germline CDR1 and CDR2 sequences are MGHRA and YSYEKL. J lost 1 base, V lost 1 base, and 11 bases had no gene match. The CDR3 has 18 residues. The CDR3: CASSQGGAFSGGSYEQYF. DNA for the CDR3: TGCGCCAGCAGCCAAGGGGGTGCCTTTAGCGGGGGTTCCTACGAGCAGTACTTC.

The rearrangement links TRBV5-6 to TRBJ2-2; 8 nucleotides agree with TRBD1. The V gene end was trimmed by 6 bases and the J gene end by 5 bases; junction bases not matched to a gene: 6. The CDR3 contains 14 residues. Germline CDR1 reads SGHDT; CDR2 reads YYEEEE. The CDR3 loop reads CASKGQGKTGELFF. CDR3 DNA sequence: TGTGCCAGCAAAGGACAGGGAAAAACCGGGGAGCTGTTTTTT.

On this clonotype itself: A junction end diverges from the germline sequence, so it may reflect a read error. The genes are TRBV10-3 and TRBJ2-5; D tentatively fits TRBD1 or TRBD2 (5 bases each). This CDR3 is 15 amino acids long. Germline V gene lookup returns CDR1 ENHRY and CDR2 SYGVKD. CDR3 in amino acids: CASSSAGREGETQYF. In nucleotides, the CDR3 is TGTGCCAGCAGTTCGGCAGGGAGAGAAGGAGAGACCCAGTACTTC.

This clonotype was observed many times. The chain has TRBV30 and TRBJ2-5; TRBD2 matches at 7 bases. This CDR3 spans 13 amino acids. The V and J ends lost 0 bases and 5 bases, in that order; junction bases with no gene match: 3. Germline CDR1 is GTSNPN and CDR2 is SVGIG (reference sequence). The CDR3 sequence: CAWSVGGGETQYF. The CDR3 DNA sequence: TGTGCCTGGAGTGTGGGGGGGGGGGAGACCCAGTACTTC.